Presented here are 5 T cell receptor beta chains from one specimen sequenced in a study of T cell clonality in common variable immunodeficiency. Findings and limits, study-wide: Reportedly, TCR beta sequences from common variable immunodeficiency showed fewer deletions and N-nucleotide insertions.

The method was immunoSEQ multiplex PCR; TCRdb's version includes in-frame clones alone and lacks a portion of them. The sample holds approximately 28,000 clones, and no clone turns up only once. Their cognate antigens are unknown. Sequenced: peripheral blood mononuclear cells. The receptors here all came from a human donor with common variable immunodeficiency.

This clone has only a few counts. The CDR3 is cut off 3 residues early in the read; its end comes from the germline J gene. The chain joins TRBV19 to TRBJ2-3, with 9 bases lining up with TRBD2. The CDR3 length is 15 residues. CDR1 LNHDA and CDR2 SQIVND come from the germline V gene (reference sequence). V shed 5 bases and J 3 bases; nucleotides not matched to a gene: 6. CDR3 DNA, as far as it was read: TGTGCCAGTAGTCAAGGACTAGCGCGTACAGATACG. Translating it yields CASSQGLARTDT. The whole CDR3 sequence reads CASSQGLARTDTQYF. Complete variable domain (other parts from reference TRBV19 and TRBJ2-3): DGGITQSPKYLFRKEGQNVTLSCEQNLNHDAMYWYRQDPGQGLRLIYYSQIVNDFQKGDIAEGYSVSREKKESFPLTVTSAQKNPTAFYLCASSQGLARTDTQYFGPGTRLTVL.

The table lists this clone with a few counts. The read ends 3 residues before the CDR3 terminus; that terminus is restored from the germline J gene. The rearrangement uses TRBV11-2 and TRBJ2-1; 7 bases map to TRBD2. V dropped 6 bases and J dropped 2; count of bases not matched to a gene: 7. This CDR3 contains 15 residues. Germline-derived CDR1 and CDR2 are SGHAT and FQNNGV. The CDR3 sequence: CASSLGGGPYNEQFF. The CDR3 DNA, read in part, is TGTGCCAGCAGTCTCGGGGGAGGGCCCTACAATGAG.

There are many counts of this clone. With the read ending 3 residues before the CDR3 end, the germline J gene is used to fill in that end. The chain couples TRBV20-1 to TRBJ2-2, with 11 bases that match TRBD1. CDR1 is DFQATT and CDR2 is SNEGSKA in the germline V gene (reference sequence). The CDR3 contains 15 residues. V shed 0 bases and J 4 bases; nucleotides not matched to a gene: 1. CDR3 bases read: TGCAGTGCTAGAGATGGGACAGGGGGCACCGGGGAG. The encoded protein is CSARDGTGGTGE. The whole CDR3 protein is CSARDGTGGTGELFF.

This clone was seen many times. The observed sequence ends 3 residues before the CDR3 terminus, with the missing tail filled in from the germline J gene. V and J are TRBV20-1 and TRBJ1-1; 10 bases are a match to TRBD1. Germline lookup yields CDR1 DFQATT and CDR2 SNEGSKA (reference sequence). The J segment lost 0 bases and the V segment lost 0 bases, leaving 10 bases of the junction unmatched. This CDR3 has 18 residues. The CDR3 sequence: CSARDLGTGVIMNTEAFF. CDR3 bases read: TGCAGTGCTAGAGATCTCGGGACAGGGGTTATCATGAACACTGAA.

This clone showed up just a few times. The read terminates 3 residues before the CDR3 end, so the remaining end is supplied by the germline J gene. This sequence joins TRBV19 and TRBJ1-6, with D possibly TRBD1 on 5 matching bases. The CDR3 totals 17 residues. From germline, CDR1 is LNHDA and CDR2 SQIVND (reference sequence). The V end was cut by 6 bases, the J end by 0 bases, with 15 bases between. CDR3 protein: CASSPGLPSSYNSPLHF. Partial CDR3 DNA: TGTGCCAGTAGCCCGGGACTTCCGAGCTCCTATAATTCACCC.